The TCR beta chain under discussion was sequenced for a study of blood T cell repertoires in COVID-19. Study details: Collection of acute and convalescent COVID-19 samples took place in the United States, Italy and Spain.

Using immunoSEQ multiplex PCR, the repertoire was profiled, and TCRdb retains in-frame clones only, with some absent. This sample carries around 220,000 clones, around 87% of them seen once, and the ten largest clones take more than 12%. CDR1 and CDR2 (germline): MNHEY, SVGAGI. The CDR3 is 14 amino acids. V lost 5 bases and J lost 5; bases outside the gene matches: 5. Donors were grouped by their self-reported clinical history. Up to 2 weeks before entering the study, exposed participants had met a COVID-19 case. The sequencing sample was made of PBMCs or T cells enriched from blood (not recorded which). This chain uses TRBV6-5 with TRBJ1-2; 10 bases align to TRBD1. This receptor was obtained from a man aged 25 to 40 who had been exposed to COVID-19. This CDR3 is CASSPTGGEYGYTF. CDR3 sequence (DNA): TGTGCCAGCAGTCCGACAGGGGGCGAATATGGCTACACCTTC.